A selection of T cell receptor beta chains follows, all from one sample in a study of cytomegalovirus exposure and HLA in healthy donors. Sequencing was performed with immunoSEQ multiplex PCR; in TCRdb, only in-frame clones are kept and a portion is missing. The profile shows 150,000 to 200,000 clones, 80% to 90% of them singletons. The specimen was PBMCs. Every receptor here comes from a young man in good health and CMV-seropositive. The CDR3 runs from the conserved cysteine through the conserved F or W. Fields, in order: D gene, V gene, J gene, clone size, CDR3 DNA, CDR3 protein. D genes are given only for firm matches. For some rows the clone size is stated as once, few or many, or as a class when expanded; others skip it.

TRBD1	TRBV28	TRBJ1-1	.	TGTGCCAGCCGGAGACAGGGTAGGACTGAAGCTTTCTTT	CASRRQGRTEAFF
TRBD2	TRBV5-1	TRBJ2-3	.	TGCGCCAGCAGCCCACAGGCAGCGGGGGGGAGCACAGATACGCAGTATTTT	CASSPQAAGGSTDTQYF
TRBD2	TRBV19	TRBJ2-1	.	TGTGCCAGTAGTATCGAGTGGGGGGGAGACAATGAGCAGTTCTTC	CASSIEWGGDNEQFF
.	TRBV7-9	TRBJ1-6	once	TGCGCCAGCAGCTCTTTCACGACCTCAGGGAATTCACCCCTCCACTTT	CASSSFTTSGNSPLHF
.	TRBV7-9	TRBJ1-3	.	TGTGCCAGCAGTGCGGGCCGGCACTCTGGAAACACCATATATTTT	CASSAGRHSGNTIYF
TRBD1	TRBV15	TRBJ2-1	.	TGTGCCACCAGCAGAGCCGGGACAGTCTACAATGAGCAGTTCTTC	CATSRAGTVYNEQFF
.	TRBV6-1	TRBJ1-4	.	TGTGCCAGCAGTGCATCCGGGGTACCTGAAAAACTGTTTTTT	CASSASGVPEKLFF
.	TRBV6-6	TRBJ2-5	once	TGTGCCAGCACCAAAATTTCCGATGGTCGGGAGCAGTACTTC	CASTKISDGREQYF
TRBD2	TRBV5-1	TRBJ2-2	.	TGCGCCAGCAGCTTGCTGAGCGGGGGGAACACCGGGGAGCTGTTTTTT	CASSLLSGGNTGELFF
TRBD2	TRBV2	TRBJ2-1	once	TGTGCCAGCACCGGACTAGCTAGGGATGAGCAGTTCTTC	CASTGLARDEQFF
TRBD1	TRBV29-1	TRBJ2-1	.	TGCAGCGTTGAAAGACCGGGACAGGGGAATTCCTACAATGAGCAGTTCTTC	CSVERPGQGNSYNEQFF
TRBD2	TRBV5-1	TRBJ2-7	.	TGCGCCAGCAAAGTAGCGGGTACTGCGGGAAGGGAGTACTTC	CASKVAGTAGREYF
.	TRBV5-1	TRBJ1-5	.	TGCGCCAGCAGCTTGGCCTCAGGGGTCCAGCCCCAGCATTTT	CASSLASGVQPQHF
.	TRBV7-8	TRBJ2-1	.	TGTGCCCTCTCTCCCCTAGGAAACTACAATGAGCAGTTCTTC	CALSPLGNYNEQFF
.	TRBV6-5	TRBJ2-7	.	TGTGCCAGCAGTTATTCGACAGAATCGTACGAGCAGTACTTC	CASSYSTESYEQYF
TRBD1	TRBV14	TRBJ1-1	.	TGTGCCAGCAGCCAGGCAAAGGAGGGGGGACAGTTCCGGATGAACACTGAAGCTTTCTTT	CASSQAKEGGQFRMNTEAFF
TRBD1	TRBV9	TRBJ2-5	.	TGTGCCAGCAGCGTACGAGGGACAGGGGGGGAGACCCAGTACTTC	CASSVRGTGGETQYF
TRBD1	TRBV30	TRBJ1-6	.	TGTGCCTGGCGTACAGGGGGCTATAATTCACCCCTCCACTTT	CAWRTGGYNSPLHF
.	TRBV6-4	TRBJ1-1	.	TGTGCCACTAAGGCGCAGGGGCAGGGGAGCACTGAAGCTTTCTTT	CATKAQGQGSTEAFF
TRBD2	TRBV29-1	TRBJ2-1	.	TGCAGCGTTGCTGGTGGGACTAGCGGGTCCTACAATGAGCAGTTCTTC	CSVAGGTSGSYNEQFF
TRBD1	TRBV5-4	TRBJ1-4	.	TGTGCCAGCAGCCGAGAAGGGACAGGGCTTGAAAAACTGTTTTTT	CASSREGTGLEKLFF
.	TRBV7-8	TRBJ2-3	once	TGTGCCAGCAGCTCCCCGGATCGGGTAGATACGCAGTATTTT	CASSSPDRVDTQYF
.	TRBV6-5	TRBJ1-1	once	TGTGCCAGCAAACCAACAGGGTTCGCTGAAGCTTTCTTT	CASKPTGFAEAFF
TRBD1	TRBV9	TRBJ1-3	.	TGTGCCAGCAGCCTAAGGACAGGGGCGGACACCATATATTTT	CASSLRTGADTIYF
.	TRBV13	TRBJ2-1	.	TGTGCCAGCAGCTTCGAGGACAGATACAATGAGCAGTTCTTC	CASSFEDRYNEQFF
TRBD2	TRBV11-2	TRBJ2-1	.	TGTGCCAGCAGCCCCGTGACTAGCGGGGGGGCCGATGAGCAGTTCTTC	CASSPVTSGGADEQFF
TRBD1	TRBV19	TRBJ2-7	.	TGTGCCAGTAAATCTGGGACAGGGGTGTCCTACGAGCAGTACTTC	CASKSGTGVSYEQYF
.	TRBV6-1	TRBJ1-6	.	TGTGCCAGCAGTGAAGTGGCACGGGGGGCGCGGAATTCACCCCTCCACTTT	CASSEVARGARNSPLHF